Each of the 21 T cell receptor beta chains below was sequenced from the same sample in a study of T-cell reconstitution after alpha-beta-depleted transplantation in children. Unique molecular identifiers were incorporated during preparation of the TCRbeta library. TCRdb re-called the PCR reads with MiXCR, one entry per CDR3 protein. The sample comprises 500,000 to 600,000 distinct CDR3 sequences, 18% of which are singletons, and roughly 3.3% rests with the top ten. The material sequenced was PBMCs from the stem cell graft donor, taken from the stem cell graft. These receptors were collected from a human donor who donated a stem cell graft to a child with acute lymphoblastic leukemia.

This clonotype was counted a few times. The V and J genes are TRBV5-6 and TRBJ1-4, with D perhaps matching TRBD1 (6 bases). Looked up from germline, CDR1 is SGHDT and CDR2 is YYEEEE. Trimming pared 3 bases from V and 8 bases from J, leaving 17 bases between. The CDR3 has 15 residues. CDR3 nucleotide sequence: TGTGCCAGCAGCTCGAACCGGGACATACAAGAAAAACTGTTTTTT. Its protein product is CASSSNRDIQEKLFF.

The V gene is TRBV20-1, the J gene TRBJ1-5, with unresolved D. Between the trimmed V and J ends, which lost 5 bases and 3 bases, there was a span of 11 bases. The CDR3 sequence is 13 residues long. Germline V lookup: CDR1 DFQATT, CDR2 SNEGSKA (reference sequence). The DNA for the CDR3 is TGCAGTGCTCTCGGATCATTCAATCAGCCCCAGCATTTT. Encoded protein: CSALGSFNQPQHF.

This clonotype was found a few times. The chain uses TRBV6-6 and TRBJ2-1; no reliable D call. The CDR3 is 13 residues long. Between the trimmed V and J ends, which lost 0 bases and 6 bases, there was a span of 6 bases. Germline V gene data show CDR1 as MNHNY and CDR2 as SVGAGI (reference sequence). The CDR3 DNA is TGTGCCAGCAGTTACTCGAAGGGCAATGAGCAGTTCTTC. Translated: CASSYSKGNEQFF.

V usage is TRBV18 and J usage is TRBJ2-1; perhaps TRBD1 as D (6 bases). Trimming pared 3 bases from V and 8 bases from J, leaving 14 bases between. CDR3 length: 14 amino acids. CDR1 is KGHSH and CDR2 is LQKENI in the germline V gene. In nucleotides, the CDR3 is TGTGCCAGCTCACCGGGGGCAGGTAGAGATGAGCAGTTCTTC. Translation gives CASSPGAGRDEQFF.

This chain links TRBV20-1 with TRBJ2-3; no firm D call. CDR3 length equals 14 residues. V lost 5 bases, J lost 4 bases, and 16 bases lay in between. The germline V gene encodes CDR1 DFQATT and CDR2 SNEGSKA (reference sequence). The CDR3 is CSAPPGTRSDTQYF. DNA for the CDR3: TGCAGTGCTCCCCCCGGAACCAGGTCAGATACGCAGTATTTT.

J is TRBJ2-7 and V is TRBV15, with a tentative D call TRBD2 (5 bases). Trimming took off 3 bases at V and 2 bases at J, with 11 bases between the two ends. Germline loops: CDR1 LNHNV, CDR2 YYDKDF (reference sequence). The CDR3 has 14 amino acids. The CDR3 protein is CATSSLLVAYEQYF. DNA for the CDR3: TGTGCCACCAGCAGCCTACTAGTGGCCTACGAGCAGTACTTC.

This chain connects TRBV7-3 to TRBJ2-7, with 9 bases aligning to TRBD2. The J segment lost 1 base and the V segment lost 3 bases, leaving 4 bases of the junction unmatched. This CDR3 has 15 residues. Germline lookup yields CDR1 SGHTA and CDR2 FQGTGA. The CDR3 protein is CASSFAGGGSYEQYF. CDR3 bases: TGTGCCAGCAGCTTTGCGGGAGGGGGATCCTACGAGCAGTACTTC.

The CDR3 here is CASSYLVDSYEQYF. CDR3 in DNA: TGTGCCAGCAGTTATTTAGTGGACTCCTACGAGCAGTACTTC. This chain connects TRBV6-5 to TRBJ2-7; no firm D call. Germline loops: CDR1 MNHEY, CDR2 SVGAGI. There are 14 residues in the CDR3. Trimming removed 3 bases from V and 0 bases from J, with 9 bases in between.

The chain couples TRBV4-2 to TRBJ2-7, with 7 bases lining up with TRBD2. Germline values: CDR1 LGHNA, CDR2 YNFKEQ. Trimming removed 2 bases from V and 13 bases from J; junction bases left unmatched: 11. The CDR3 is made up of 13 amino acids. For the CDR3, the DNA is TGTGCCAGCAGCCAAAGGGGAGGGGACCCATCCTACTTC. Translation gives CASSQRGGDPSYF.

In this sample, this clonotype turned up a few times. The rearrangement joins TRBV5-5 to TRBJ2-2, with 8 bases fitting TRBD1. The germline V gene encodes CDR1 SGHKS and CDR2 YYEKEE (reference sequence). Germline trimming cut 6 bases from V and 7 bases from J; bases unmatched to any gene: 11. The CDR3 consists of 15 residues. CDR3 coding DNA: TGTGCCAGCACCTCTCCCAGACAGGGGTACGGGGAGCTGTTTTTT. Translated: CASTSPRQGYGELFF.

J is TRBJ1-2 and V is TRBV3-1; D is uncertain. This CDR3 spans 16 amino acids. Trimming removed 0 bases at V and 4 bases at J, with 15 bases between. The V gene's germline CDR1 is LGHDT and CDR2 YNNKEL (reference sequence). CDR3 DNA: TGTGCCAGCAGCCAAGATGTAGGGTTAGAAGCCTATGGCTACACCTTC. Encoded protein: CASSQDVGLEAYGYTF.

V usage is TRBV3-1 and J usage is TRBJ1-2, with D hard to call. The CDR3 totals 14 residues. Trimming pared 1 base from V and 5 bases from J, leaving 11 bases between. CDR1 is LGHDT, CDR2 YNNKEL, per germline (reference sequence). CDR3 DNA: TGTGCCAGCAGCCAAGCTCCAGATTCGTATGGCTACACCTTC. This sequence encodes CASSQAPDSYGYTF.

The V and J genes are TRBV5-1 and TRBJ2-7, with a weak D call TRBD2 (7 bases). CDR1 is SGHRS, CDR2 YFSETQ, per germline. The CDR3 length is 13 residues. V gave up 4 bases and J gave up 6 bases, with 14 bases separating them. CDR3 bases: TGCGCCAGCAGCCATGAGGGGGGGATCGAGCAGTACTTC. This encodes CASSHEGGIEQYF.

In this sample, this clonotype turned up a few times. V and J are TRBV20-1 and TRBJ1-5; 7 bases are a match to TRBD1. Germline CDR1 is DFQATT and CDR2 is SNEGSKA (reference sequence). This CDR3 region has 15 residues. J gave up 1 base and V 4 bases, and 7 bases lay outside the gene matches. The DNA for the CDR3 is TGCAGTGCTACCTCAGGGGGGGTGAGCAATCAGCCCCAGCATTTT. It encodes CSATSGGVSNQPQHF.

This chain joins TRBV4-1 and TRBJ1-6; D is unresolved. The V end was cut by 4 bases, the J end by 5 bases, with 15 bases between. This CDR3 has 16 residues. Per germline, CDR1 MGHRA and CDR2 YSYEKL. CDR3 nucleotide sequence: TGCGCCAGCAGCCGGACCCGGGATCCTAATAATTCACCCCTCCACTTT. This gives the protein CASSRTRDPNNSPLHF.

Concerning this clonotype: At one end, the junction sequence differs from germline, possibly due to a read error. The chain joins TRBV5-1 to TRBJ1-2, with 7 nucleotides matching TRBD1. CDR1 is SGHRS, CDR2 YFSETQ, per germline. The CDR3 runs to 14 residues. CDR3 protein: CASSLPQGLDGHTF. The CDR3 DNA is TGCGCCAGCAGCTTGCCACAGGGGCTGGATGGCCACACCTTC.

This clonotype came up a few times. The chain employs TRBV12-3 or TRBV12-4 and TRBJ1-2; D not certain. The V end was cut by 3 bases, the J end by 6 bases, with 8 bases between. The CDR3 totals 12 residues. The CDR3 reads CASSFGLNGYTF. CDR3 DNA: TGTGCCAGCAGTTTCGGTCTTAATGGCTACACCTTC.

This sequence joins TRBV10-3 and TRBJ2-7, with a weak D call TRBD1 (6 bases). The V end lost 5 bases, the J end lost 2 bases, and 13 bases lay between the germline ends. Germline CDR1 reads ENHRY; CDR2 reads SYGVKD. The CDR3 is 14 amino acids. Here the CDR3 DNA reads TGTGCCATCAGTAACAGGGTCATAGCCTACGAGCAGTACTTC. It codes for CAISNRVIAYEQYF.

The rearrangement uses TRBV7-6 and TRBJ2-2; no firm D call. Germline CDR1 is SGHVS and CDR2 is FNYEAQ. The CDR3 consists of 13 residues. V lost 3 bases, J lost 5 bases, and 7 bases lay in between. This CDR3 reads CASSFTETGELFF. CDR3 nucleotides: TGTGCCAGCAGCTTTACAGAGACCGGGGAGCTGTTTTTT.

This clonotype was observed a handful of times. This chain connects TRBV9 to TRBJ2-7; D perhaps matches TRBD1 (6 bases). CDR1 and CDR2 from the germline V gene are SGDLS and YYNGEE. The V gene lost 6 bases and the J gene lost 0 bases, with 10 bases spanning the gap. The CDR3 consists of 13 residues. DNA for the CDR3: TGTGCCAGCACCGACAGGTCCTCCTACGAGCAGTACTTC. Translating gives CASTDRSSYEQYF.

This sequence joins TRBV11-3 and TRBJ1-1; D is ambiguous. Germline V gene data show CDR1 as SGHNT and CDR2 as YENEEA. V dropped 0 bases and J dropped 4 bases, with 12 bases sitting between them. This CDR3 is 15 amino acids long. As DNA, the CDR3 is TGTGCCAGCAGCTTAGAGTACGGCGAAGGCACTGAAGCTTTCTTT. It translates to CASSLEYGEGTEAFF.